These T cell receptor beta chains were read from a single sample in a study of blood T cell repertoires in COVID-19. This table comes from immunoSEQ multiplex PCR, and its TCRdb copy is limited to in-frame clones, with some not included. The data show around 130,000 clones, roughly 77% seen once. Sequencing was done on a sample of peripheral blood. Receptor source: a man aged 55 to 69 with active or convalescent COVID-19. CDR3s include the opening cysteine and the closing phenylalanine or tryptophan. D genes are given only for firm matches. For some rows the clone size is stated as once, few or many, or as a class when expanded; others skip it.

clone size: -
D gene: -
J gene: TRBJ2-5
V gene: TRBV7-3
CDR3 DNA: TGTGCCAGCAGCAAGACCCGGGAGGAGACCCAGTACTTC
CDR3 protein: CASSKTREETQYF

clone size: -
D gene: TRBD2
J gene: TRBJ2-3
V gene: TRBV18
CDR3 DNA: TGTGCCAGCTCACCGGGGGAGGGGTCGGGCCAGTATTTT
CDR3 protein: CASSPGEGSGQYF

clone size: few
D gene: TRBD1
J gene: TRBJ2-7
V gene: TRBV28
CDR3 DNA: TGTGCCAGCAGACCCGGGACAGCTACCTACGAGCAGTACTTC
CDR3 protein: CASRPGTATYEQYF

clone size: -
D gene: TRBD2
J gene: TRBJ2-1
V gene: TRBV15
CDR3 DNA: TGTGCCACCAGCTCCACAACGAGGCGGGAGAGATACAATGAGCAGTTCTTC
CDR3 protein: CATSSTTRRERYNEQFF

clone size: -
D gene: TRBD1
J gene: TRBJ2-5
V gene: TRBV7-7
CDR3 DNA: TGTGCCAGCAGCAAACAGGGGGAAAGTCAAGAGACCCAGTACTTC
CDR3 protein: CASSKQGESQETQYF

clone size: -
D gene: TRBD2
J gene: TRBJ2-5
V gene: TRBV5-1
CDR3 DNA: TGCGCCAGCAGCGACTACGGACTAGCGGGAGGAGGGTGGGAGACCCAGTACTTC
CDR3 protein: CASSDYGLAGGGWETQYF

clone size: -
D gene: TRBD1
J gene: TRBJ1-1
V gene: TRBV12-3/TRBV12-4
CDR3 DNA: TGTGCCAGCAGTTTGGGACAGGGTGAAGCTTTCTTT
CDR3 protein: CASSLGQGEAFF

clone size: once
D gene: TRBD2
J gene: TRBJ2-1
V gene: TRBV5-1
CDR3 DNA: TGCGCCAGCAGAAGGACTAGTCCAATACAGGAGCAGTTCTTC
CDR3 protein: CASRRTSPIQEQFF

clone size: -
D gene: TRBD1
J gene: TRBJ2-7
V gene: TRBV28
CDR3 DNA: TGTGCCAGCAGTTTTAGCGACAGGGGGGAGCAGTACTTC
CDR3 protein: CASSFSDRGEQYF

clone size: few
D gene: -
J gene: TRBJ2-7
V gene: TRBV9
CDR3 DNA: TGTGCCAGCAGCGCTTTCGGCGGGGGCCGTTCGTACGAGCAGTACTTC
CDR3 protein: CASSAFGGGRSYEQYF

clone size: -
D gene: -
J gene: TRBJ1-2
V gene: TRBV29-1
CDR3 DNA: TGCAGCGTTGGCGCAGGGACTACTAACTATGGCTACACCTTC
CDR3 protein: CSVGAGTTNYGYTF

clone size: -
D gene: -
J gene: TRBJ2-7
V gene: TRBV6-2/TRBV6-3
CDR3 DNA: TGTGCCAGCAGTTTCTCCAGGGGAATCTCCTACGAGCAGTACTTC
CDR3 protein: CASSFSRGISYEQYF

clone size: -
D gene: TRBD1
J gene: TRBJ2-7
V gene: TRBV6-2/TRBV6-3
CDR3 DNA: TGTGCCAGCAGTTGGATCCGGGACAGGGAGGACCCCGAGCAGTACTTC
CDR3 protein: CASSWIRDREDPEQYF

clone size: -
D gene: -
J gene: TRBJ1-2
V gene: TRBV4-1
CDR3 DNA: TGCGCCAGCAGCCAAGATCGGGATACCGGTTACTATGGCTACACCTTC
CDR3 protein: CASSQDRDTGYYGYTF

clone size: few
D gene: -
J gene: TRBJ2-3
V gene: TRBV12-5
CDR3 DNA: TGTGCTAGTGGTCCCGGACTGGGGACAGATACGCAGTATTTT
CDR3 protein: CASGPGLGTDTQYF

clone size: -
D gene: TRBD1
J gene: TRBJ1-2
V gene: TRBV5-4
CDR3 DNA: TGTGCCAGCAGCTTAGGACAGGGATGGAACTATGGCTACACCTTC
CDR3 protein: CASSLGQGWNYGYTF

clone size: -
D gene: TRBD2
J gene: TRBJ2-7
V gene: TRBV5-1
CDR3 DNA: TGCGCCAGCAGCTTGGCGGCTAGCGGGAGATTCTACGAGCAGTACTTC
CDR3 protein: CASSLAASGRFYEQYF

clone size: -
D gene: -
J gene: TRBJ2-4
V gene: TRBV7-9
CDR3 DNA: TGTGCCAGCAGCTGTAGGAGTATAGCGGTTAAAAACATTCAGTACTTC
CDR3 protein: CASSCRSIAVKNIQYF

clone size: once
D gene: -
J gene: TRBJ1-2
V gene: TRBV28
CDR3 DNA: TGTGCCAGCAGTATTCCAGGGAGGGGACGCTATGGCTACACCTTC
CDR3 protein: CASSIPGRGRYGYTF

clone size: -
D gene: -
J gene: TRBJ2-5
V gene: TRBV7-9
CDR3 DNA: TGTGCCAGCAGCTTTCCCAAGGGGGAACCACAAGAGACCCAGTACTTC
CDR3 protein: CASSFPKGEPQETQYF

clone size: -
D gene: TRBD2
J gene: TRBJ2-5
V gene: TRBV7-9
CDR3 DNA: TGTGCCAGCAGCATTAGCGGGAGGACTGAGACCCAGTACTTC
CDR3 protein: CASSISGRTETQYF

clone size: -
D gene: -
J gene: TRBJ1-2
V gene: TRBV30
CDR3 DNA: TGTGCCTGGAGAGCCACAGGGTTTAATGGCTACACCTTC
CDR3 protein: CAWRATGFNGYTF

clone size: -
D gene: -
J gene: TRBJ1-2
V gene: TRBV28
CDR3 DNA: TGTGCCAGCAGTTTAGACGCAGGGAAAGGCTACACCTTC
CDR3 protein: CASSLDAGKGYTF

clone size: -
D gene: -
J gene: TRBJ1-4
V gene: TRBV2
CDR3 DNA: TGTGCCAGTCTAGGGGGAACAACTAATGAAAAACTGTTTTTT
CDR3 protein: CASLGGTTNEKLFF

clone size: -
D gene: -
J gene: TRBJ1-5
V gene: TRBV5-6
CDR3 DNA: TGTGCCAGCAGCTTGGGTGGGGGGATGAGAGATCAGCCCCAGCATTTT
CDR3 protein: CASSLGGGMRDQPQHF

clone size: -
D gene: -
J gene: TRBJ1-2
V gene: TRBV7-9
CDR3 DNA: TGTGCCAGCAGCCTTGGGGATGGGGGCATCTATGGCTACACCTTC
CDR3 protein: CASSLGDGGIYGYTF

clone size: -
D gene: TRBD1
J gene: TRBJ2-7
V gene: TRBV5-5
CDR3 DNA: TGTGCCAGCAGCTCCGACAGGGGGACCAACGAGCAGTACTTC
CDR3 protein: CASSSDRGTNEQYF

clone size: -
D gene: TRBD1
J gene: TRBJ2-5
V gene: TRBV5-4
CDR3 DNA: TGTGCCAGCAGCTCGCGGGACAGGGGCGCGGAGACCCAGTACTTC
CDR3 protein: CASSSRDRGAETQYF

clone size: -
D gene: -
J gene: TRBJ2-7
V gene: TRBV28
CDR3 DNA: TGTGCCAGCAGACCCGACAGCTACGAGCAGTACTTC
CDR3 protein: CASRPDSYEQYF

clone size: -
D gene: -
J gene: TRBJ2-7
V gene: TRBV7-2
CDR3 DNA: TGTGCCAGCAGCTCCCAAAGCGGACTCTCCTACGAGCAGTACTTC
CDR3 protein: CASSSQSGLSYEQYF

clone size: few
D gene: TRBD2
J gene: TRBJ2-1
V gene: TRBV7-9
CDR3 DNA: TGTGCCAGCAGAAATAGCGGGAGTTCCTACAATGAGCAGTTCTTC
CDR3 protein: CASRNSGSSYNEQFF

clone size: -
D gene: -
J gene: TRBJ1-2
V gene: TRBV18
CDR3 DNA: TGTGCCAGCTCACTTCAGACAGGAGAGGGAGGCTACACCTTC
CDR3 protein: CASSLQTGEGGYTF

clone size: -
D gene: TRBD1
J gene: TRBJ1-3
V gene: TRBV30
CDR3 DNA: TGTGCCTGGGGGACAGGGGGCTCTGGAAACACCATATATTTT
CDR3 protein: CAWGTGGSGNTIYF

clone size: -
D gene: -
J gene: TRBJ1-3
V gene: TRBV18
CDR3 DNA: TGTGCCAGCTCAGCCGACAGGAACGGAAACACCATATATTTT
CDR3 protein: CASSADRNGNTIYF

clone size: -
D gene: -
J gene: TRBJ1-1
V gene: TRBV30
CDR3 DNA: TGTGCCTGTTTTCATAGACAGGCTGAAGCTTTCTTT
CDR3 protein: CACFHRQAEAFF

clone size: -
D gene: -
J gene: TRBJ2-7
V gene: TRBV19
CDR3 DNA: TGTGCCAGTAGCACTAGACCCCAAGGGACCTACGAGCAGTACTTC
CDR3 protein: CASSTRPQGTYEQYF

clone size: once
D gene: -
J gene: TRBJ2-7
V gene: TRBV7-2
CDR3 DNA: TGTGCCAGCAGCCTCCCCAGGGGTGGGCTTCTCGAGCAGTACTTC
CDR3 protein: CASSLPRGGLLEQYF

clone size: once
D gene: -
J gene: TRBJ2-1
V gene: TRBV5-1
CDR3 DNA: TGCGCCAGCAGCTTGGACCCAGCGACCTCAGTCAATGAGCAGTTCTTC
CDR3 protein: CASSLDPATSVNEQFF

clone size: -
D gene: TRBD2
J gene: TRBJ2-4
V gene: TRBV28
CDR3 DNA: TGTGCCAGCAGATTAGCGGGAGGAGGTAACATTCAGTACTTC
CDR3 protein: CASRLAGGGNIQYF

clone size: -
D gene: TRBD1
J gene: TRBJ1-1
V gene: TRBV11-2
CDR3 DNA: TGTGCCAGCAGCCCCAGGGGGATCGCTGAAGCTTTCTTT
CDR3 protein: CASSPRGIAEAFF

clone size: -
D gene: TRBD2
J gene: TRBJ2-7
V gene: TRBV20-1
CDR3 DNA: TGCAGTGCTAGTGTTGGAGCGGGGGCCTCCTACGAGCAGTACTTC
CDR3 protein: CSASVGAGASYEQYF

clone size: -
D gene: TRBD1
J gene: TRBJ1-1
V gene: TRBV4-1
CDR3 DNA: TGCGCCAGCAGCTTTAATCAGGGGGCCTACACTGAAGCTTTCTTT
CDR3 protein: CASSFNQGAYTEAFF

clone size: -
D gene: TRBD2
J gene: TRBJ2-7
V gene: TRBV6-6
CDR3 DNA: TGTGCCAGCAGTTACCAGGGACTAACCTACGAGCAGTACTTC
CDR3 protein: CASSYQGLTYEQYF

clone size: once
D gene: TRBD1
J gene: TRBJ1-2
V gene: TRBV12-3/TRBV12-4
CDR3 DNA: TGTGCCAGCACCCCAGGGGGAAACTATGGCTACACCTTC
CDR3 protein: CASTPGGNYGYTF

clone size: -
D gene: -
J gene: TRBJ1-1
V gene: TRBV28
CDR3 DNA: TGTGCCAGCAGTTTATTACTTCGGGACACTGAAGCTTTCTTT
CDR3 protein: CASSLLLRDTEAFF

clone size: -
D gene: -
J gene: TRBJ1-2
V gene: TRBV24-1
CDR3 DNA: TGTGCCACCAGTAGCACCGGTGCCGTCTATGGCTACACCTTC
CDR3 protein: CATSSTGAVYGYTF

clone size: -
D gene: -
J gene: TRBJ1-3
V gene: TRBV7-2
CDR3 DNA: TGTGCCAGCAGCGCGGGGATCTCTGGAAACACCATATATTTT
CDR3 protein: CASSAGISGNTIYF

clone size: -
D gene: -
J gene: TRBJ1-2
V gene: TRBV10-3
CDR3 DNA: TGTGCCATCAGTGCAAACGCAGGGGAATTCGGGGGCTACACCTTC
CDR3 protein: CAISANAGEFGGYTF

clone size: -
D gene: TRBD2
J gene: TRBJ2-7
V gene: TRBV5-1
CDR3 DNA: TGCGCCAGCTCTCAAAAGGAACTAGCGCCAGTCTACGAGCAGTACTTC
CDR3 protein: CASSQKELAPVYEQYF

clone size: -
D gene: TRBD2
J gene: TRBJ2-7
V gene: TRBV7-2
CDR3 DNA: TGTGCCAGCAGCTTAGCGGGAGGGCCAGGGTACGAGCAGTACTTC
CDR3 protein: CASSLAGGPGYEQYF

clone size: once
D gene: TRBD1
J gene: TRBJ1-2
V gene: TRBV11-2
CDR3 DNA: TGTGCCAGCAGCTTAAGGCAGGGGGCCAACTATGGCTACACCTTC
CDR3 protein: CASSLRQGANYGYTF

clone size: -
D gene: TRBD2
J gene: TRBJ2-3
V gene: TRBV19
CDR3 DNA: TGTGCCAGTACTAGCGGGAGGGATACGCAGTATTTT
CDR3 protein: CASTSGRDTQYF

clone size: -
D gene: TRBD2
J gene: TRBJ2-5
V gene: TRBV18
CDR3 DNA: TGTGCCAGCTCACCAACGAGCGGGACCCCGGAGACCCAGTACTTC
CDR3 protein: CASSPTSGTPETQYF

clone size: -
D gene: TRBD2
J gene: TRBJ2-1
V gene: TRBV7-2
CDR3 DNA: TGTGCCAGCAACGACGGGACTAGCCCCTACAATGAGCAGTTCTTC
CDR3 protein: CASNDGTSPYNEQFF

clone size: once
D gene: -
J gene: TRBJ1-6
V gene: TRBV18
CDR3 DNA: TGTGCCAGCTCACCTATAAGCAGAGGGAATTCACCCCTCCACTTT
CDR3 protein: CASSPISRGNSPLHF

clone size: -
D gene: TRBD2
J gene: TRBJ2-1
V gene: TRBV18
CDR3 DNA: TGTGCCAGCTCACCTGTAGCGGGAGGTACCTACAATGAGCAGTTCTTC
CDR3 protein: CASSPVAGGTYNEQFF

clone size: -
D gene: TRBD1
J gene: TRBJ1-5
V gene: TRBV6-1
CDR3 DNA: TGTGCCAGCAGTGAAAGACAGGGGGGTCAGCCCCAGCATTTT
CDR3 protein: CASSERQGGQPQHF

clone size: -
D gene: TRBD2
J gene: TRBJ2-7
V gene: TRBV7-2
CDR3 DNA: TGTGCCAGCAGCCTGCGGACTAGCGGGAGGTACGAGCAGTACTTC
CDR3 protein: CASSLRTSGRYEQYF

clone size: -
D gene: TRBD2
J gene: TRBJ2-1
V gene: TRBV28
CDR3 DNA: TGTGCCAGCAGTTTAAGGGGAAGGTTACTAGCGGGCTACAATGAGCAGTTCTTC
CDR3 protein: CASSLRGRLLAGYNEQFF